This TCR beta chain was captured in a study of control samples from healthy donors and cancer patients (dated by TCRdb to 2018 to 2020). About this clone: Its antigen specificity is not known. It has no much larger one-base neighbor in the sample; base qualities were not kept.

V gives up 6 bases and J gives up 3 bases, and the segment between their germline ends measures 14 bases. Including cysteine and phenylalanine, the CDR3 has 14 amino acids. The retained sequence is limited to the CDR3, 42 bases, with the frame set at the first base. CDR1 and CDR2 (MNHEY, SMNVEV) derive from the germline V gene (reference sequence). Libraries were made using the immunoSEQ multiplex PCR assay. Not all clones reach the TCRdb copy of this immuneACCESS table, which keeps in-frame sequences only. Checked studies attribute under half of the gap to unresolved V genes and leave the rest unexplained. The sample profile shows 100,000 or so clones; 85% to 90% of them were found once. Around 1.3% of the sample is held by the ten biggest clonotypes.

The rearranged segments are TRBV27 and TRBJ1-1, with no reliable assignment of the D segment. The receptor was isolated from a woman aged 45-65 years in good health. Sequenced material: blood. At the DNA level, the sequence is TGTGCCAGCAGGCCCCAGGTGACCTACACTGAAGCTTTCTTT. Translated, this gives CASRPQVTYTEAFF.